The clone carrying this T cell receptor (beta chain) was seen many times. What it recognizes is unknown. The entry originates in a study of breast tumors, draining lymph nodes, adjacent tissues. Study findings and constraints: The lymph node origin of tumor T cells was framed as consistent with a hypothesis, not demonstrated. Data fit most tumor T cells coming from lymph node, expanding in tumor. Luminal-like breast cancer showed significantly greater tumor-nontumor repertoire similarity than basal-like breast cancer did. Tumor repertoires ranked between lymph nodes and nontumor tissue in diversity, with V and J gene preferences.

TCRdb re-analysed the multiplex PCR reads in MiXCR, keeping a single row per CDR3 protein. The sample records 150,000 to 200,000 distinct CDR3 sequences, roughly a third being singletons. Axillary draining lymph nodes of breast cancer patients supplied the node samples. The CDR3 sequence is 14 residues long. V was pared by 3 bases and J by 3 bases, with 8 bases between. Germline V gene sequence: CDR1 ENHRY, CDR2 SYGVKD. The material sequenced was axillary lymph node tissue. This receptor was taken from a female donor with breast cancer. Some clones in this sample may be carry-over from other donors' samples. This chain links TRBV10-3 with TRBJ2-2, with D perhaps given as TRBD1 or TRBD2 (5 bases each). This CDR3 is CAISDVGDTGELFF. CDR3 in DNA: TGTGCCATCAGTGACGTGGGGGACACCGGGGAGCTGTTTTTT.